The entry that follows covers one T cell receptor beta chain sequence. Its antigen is currently not known. Nothing much larger sits one base from this clone, and base qualities are not available. TCRbeta CDR3 regions were amplified from genomic DNA by means of the immunoSEQ Assay, a bias-controlled multiplex PCR. The published analysis was carried out like this. Nucleated cell counts per sample were estimated from amplification of reference gene primers within the assay. To quantify the absolute abundance of each unique TCRbeta CDR3 rearrangement, sequence reads were collapsed and filtered. For each sample, productive Simpson clonality was calculated as the square root of Simpson's diversity index over productive rearrangements. TCRdb stores this immuneACCESS table with in-frame sequences only. Part of the clones is absent; in the studies checked, under half of the shortfall reflects unresolved V genes, and no reason is known for the rest. V, J and clone size were drawn from that table, and D and trimming were deduced from the DNA. This sample lists approximately 390,000 clones; 80% to 90% were detected once. The ten largest clones take up roughly 9.4% of the sample.

Participants in the prospective study were enrolled through a virtual design, were aged about 18 to 90 years, and lived in roughly 24 United States geographic areas. Cohort assignment in the prospective study relied on participant-reported clinical history from a screening survey and a study questionnaire. ImmuneRACE Cohort 3 recovered participants were defined by two consecutive negative NP/OP PCR tests, healthcare professional clearance, or symptom resolution. Each participant in the prospective study had whole blood, serum and a nasopharyngeal or oropharyngeal swab collected by mobile phlebotomists. Additional blood draws and questionnaires over an approximately two-month period could optionally be provided by prospective study participants. Before DNA extraction, prospective study blood samples were shipped either frozen or at room temperature. The sample is drawn from a study of blood T cell repertoires in COVID-19 (dated by TCRdb to 2018 to 2021). In terms of the full investigation: Samples from collaborators originated in the United States, Italy and Spain and spanned both the acute and convalescent phases of COVID-19. Where available, HLA class I and class II types were taken from metadata supplied by the sample provider and were not determined by assay-based typing. The repertoires were released in a freely available public database intended as a resource for research on the immune response to SARS-CoV-2. Samples were obtained from the ongoing ImmuneRACE study (first 160 participants) and from about 1,300 subjects provided by 6 global collaborators. The dataset comprised deeply sampled blood TCRbeta repertoires from subjects exposed to, actively infected with, or recovered from COVID-19. The sample metadata nearly always contained a de-identified subject ID, COVID-19 status, age in years and sex. The prospective study material was composed of cDNA or gDNA derived from T cells, B-cell-depleted T cells, or PBMCs. What the work shows at the level of the full study, not this receptor alone: Clinical and demographic metadata were provided uncurated, with the amount varying by source and participant.

Ends trimmed: V by 0 bases, J by 3 bases; bases unmatched to a gene: 5. The CDR3 runs 15 residues from the cysteine to the phenylalanine. Only the CDR3 region is kept as DNA, spanning 45 bases read in frame from base 1. In the germline V gene, CDR1 corresponds to SGHNT and CDR2 to YENEEA. The sequenced material came from PBMCs or T cells enriched from blood (not recorded which). This TCR derives from a woman aged 50 to 60 who had recovered from COVID-19. This receptor chain uses TRBV11-3 and TRBJ2-7; TRBD2 fits 7 bases in the junction. The nucleotide sequence reads TGTGCCAGCAGCTTAGAGCCAGCGGGGATCTACGAGCAGTACTTC. The resulting protein is CASSLEPAGIYEQYF. The entire variable domain, with the stretches around the CDR3 drawn from the reference TRBV11-3 and TRBJ2-7 proteins, is EAGVVQSPRYKIIEKKQPVAFWCNPISGHNTLYWYLQNLGQGPELLIRYENEEAVDDSQLPKDRFSAERLKGVDSTLKIQPAELGDSAVYLCASSLEPAGIYEQYFGPGTRLTVT.